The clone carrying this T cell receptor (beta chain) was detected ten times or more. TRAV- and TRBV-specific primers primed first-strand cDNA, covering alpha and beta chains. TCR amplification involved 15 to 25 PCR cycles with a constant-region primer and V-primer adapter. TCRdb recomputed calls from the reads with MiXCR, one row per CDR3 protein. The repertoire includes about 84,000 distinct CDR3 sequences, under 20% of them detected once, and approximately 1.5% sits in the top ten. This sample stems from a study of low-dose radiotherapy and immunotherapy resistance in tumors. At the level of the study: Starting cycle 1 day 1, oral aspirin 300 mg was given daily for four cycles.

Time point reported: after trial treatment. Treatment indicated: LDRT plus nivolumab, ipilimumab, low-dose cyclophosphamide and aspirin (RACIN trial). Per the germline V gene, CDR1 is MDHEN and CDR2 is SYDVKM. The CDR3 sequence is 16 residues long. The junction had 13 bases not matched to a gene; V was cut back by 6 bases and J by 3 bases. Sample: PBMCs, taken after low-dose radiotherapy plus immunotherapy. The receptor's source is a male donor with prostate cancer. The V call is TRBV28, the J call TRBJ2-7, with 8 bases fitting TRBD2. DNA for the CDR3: TGTGCCAGCAGGGGGACTAGGAGCGGGAATTTCTACGAGCAGTACTTC. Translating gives CASRGTRSGNFYEQYF.